These T cell receptor beta chains were read from a single sample in a study of post-analysis software for immune sequencing data. TCRdb used MiXCR to reprocess the PCR reads, holding one entry per CDR3 protein. The sample lists 350,000 to 450,000 distinct CDR3 sequences; roughly 38% were seen once. Sequences were obtained from blood. The origin of the receptors is a girl aged 2 to 10 with multiple sclerosis. Both conserved end residues are part of each CDR3. D genes are given only for firm matches. Expanded clones get a size class; other rows say once, few or many, or leave the size out.

clone_size: .; cdr3_length: 17; d_call: TRBD2; v_call: TRBV11-2; j_call: TRBJ2-2; cdr3_nt: TGTGCCAGCAGCCCGTGGACTAGCGGGAGAGCGGGCGGGGAGCTGTTTTTT; cdr3_aa: CASSPWTSGRAGGELFF
clone_size: few; cdr3_length: 16; d_call: TRBD2; v_call: TRBV5-6; j_call: TRBJ2-1; cdr3_nt: TGTGCCAGCAGCTTTCGGGGGGGCCCGTTCTACAATGAGCAGTTCTTC; cdr3_aa: CASSFRGGPFYNEQFF
clone_size: .; cdr3_length: 13; d_call: .; v_call: TRBV6-5; j_call: TRBJ2-7; cdr3_nt: TGTGCCAGCAGTTGGGACACAGGGAACGAGCAGTACTTC; cdr3_aa: CASSWDTGNEQYF
clone_size: .; cdr3_length: 14; d_call: .; v_call: TRBV4-3; j_call: TRBJ1-2; cdr3_nt: TGCGCCAGCAGCCAAGCAGGGGCAGGTGATGGCTACACCTTC; cdr3_aa: CASSQAGAGDGYTF
clone_size: once; cdr3_length: 14; d_call: .; v_call: TRBV12-3/TRBV12-4; j_call: TRBJ2-7; cdr3_nt: TGTGCCAGCAGTTTGAGCGGGCCTGCCTACGAGCAGTACTTC; cdr3_aa: CASSLSGPAYEQYF
clone_size: .; cdr3_length: 13; d_call: .; v_call: TRBV20-1; j_call: TRBJ2-5; cdr3_nt: TGCAGTGCTAGAGAGACCAGGGTACAGACCCAGTACTTC; cdr3_aa: CSARETRVQTQYF
clone_size: few; cdr3_length: 13; d_call: .; v_call: TRBV12-3/TRBV12-4; j_call: TRBJ1-3; cdr3_nt: TGTGCCAGTCCCGACCACTCTGGAAACACCATATATTTT; cdr3_aa: CASPDHSGNTIYF
clone_size: few; cdr3_length: 11; d_call: .; v_call: TRBV29-1; j_call: TRBJ2-1; cdr3_nt: TGCAGCGTTGACTGGGGGCACGAGCAGTTCTTC; cdr3_aa: CSVDWGHEQFF
clone_size: .; cdr3_length: 16; d_call: .; v_call: TRBV30; j_call: TRBJ1-2; cdr3_nt: TGTGCCTGGAGTGTACTTGGGTGGGGGGACCTCTATGGCTACACCTTC; cdr3_aa: CAWSVLGWGDLYGYTF
clone_size: few; cdr3_length: 14; d_call: .; v_call: TRBV7-9; j_call: TRBJ2-1; cdr3_nt: TGTGCCAGCGAGATGCTAGCGACCTACAATGAGCAGTTCTTC; cdr3_aa: CASEMLATYNEQFF
clone_size: .; cdr3_length: 13; d_call: TRBD2; v_call: TRBV20-1; j_call: TRBJ2-7; cdr3_nt: TGCAGTGCTAGAGAGGCGGGAGGCCACGAGCAGTACTTC; cdr3_aa: CSAREAGGHEQYF
clone_size: .; cdr3_length: 14; d_call: .; v_call: TRBV20-1; j_call: TRBJ2-3; cdr3_nt: TGCAGTGCCGACCGGGGCGCTATCACAGATACGCAGTATTTT; cdr3_aa: CSADRGAITDTQYF
clone_size: few; cdr3_length: 15; d_call: TRBD1; v_call: TRBV7-2; j_call: TRBJ1-1; cdr3_nt: TGTGCCAGCAGCCCCTCATGGGACAGGGGGACTGAAGCTTTCTTT; cdr3_aa: CASSPSWDRGTEAFF
clone_size: .; cdr3_length: 14; d_call: TRBD2; v_call: TRBV12-5; j_call: TRBJ2-7; cdr3_nt: TGTGCTAGTGGTCCGGGACTAGCGGCCTACGAGCAGTACTTC; cdr3_aa: CASGPGLAAYEQYF
clone_size: few; cdr3_length: 14; d_call: .; v_call: TRBV6-2/TRBV6-3; j_call: TRBJ2-7; cdr3_nt: TGTGCCAGCAGCCGTGCCGGGGCTTCCTACGAGCAGTACTTC; cdr3_aa: CASSRAGASYEQYF
clone_size: .; cdr3_length: 14; d_call: TRBD1; v_call: TRBV5-6; j_call: TRBJ2-4; cdr3_nt: TGTGCCAGCAGCTTACAGGGGACCAAAAACATTCAGTACTTC; cdr3_aa: CASSLQGTKNIQYF
clone_size: .; cdr3_length: 13; d_call: .; v_call: TRBV6-5; j_call: TRBJ2-7; cdr3_nt: TGTGCCAGCAGCTCCCCGGTCTCCCACGAGCAGTACTTC; cdr3_aa: CASSSPVSHEQYF
clone_size: .; cdr3_length: 16; d_call: TRBD2; v_call: TRBV6-5; j_call: TRBJ2-3; cdr3_nt: TGTGCCAGCAGTTACTCGGCTAGCGGGACCGGGGATACGCAGTATTTT; cdr3_aa: CASSYSASGTGDTQYF
clone_size: .; cdr3_length: 16; d_call: TRBD1; v_call: TRBV14; j_call: TRBJ1-2; cdr3_nt: TGTGCCAGCAGCGCACCGGGACAGTCGAATTCATATGGCTACACCTTC; cdr3_aa: CASSAPGQSNSYGYTF
clone_size: .; cdr3_length: 15; d_call: .; v_call: TRBV7-6; j_call: TRBJ2-1; cdr3_nt: TGTGCCAGCAGCTTAGAATGGGGTGGGAAGAATGAGCAGTTCTTC; cdr3_aa: CASSLEWGGKNEQFF
clone_size: few; cdr3_length: 11; d_call: .; v_call: TRBV29-1; j_call: TRBJ2-7; cdr3_nt: TGCAGCGCCGGCCGCAACTACGAGCAGTACTTC; cdr3_aa: CSAGRNYEQYF
clone_size: .; cdr3_length: 16; d_call: TRBD1; v_call: TRBV28; j_call: TRBJ1-2; cdr3_nt: TGTGCCAGCAGTTTATGGGGCCCAGGGGGCCACTATGGCTACACCTTC; cdr3_aa: CASSLWGPGGHYGYTF
clone_size: many; cdr3_length: 13; d_call: .; v_call: TRBV10-3; j_call: TRBJ2-5; cdr3_nt: TGTGCCATCAGTGCAGGGGGGGGAGAGACCCAGTACTTC; cdr3_aa: CAISAGGGETQYF
clone_size: .; cdr3_length: 20; d_call: .; v_call: TRBV25-1; j_call: TRBJ1-3; cdr3_nt: TGTGCCAGCAGTGAATCCGGACAGCGAACCCAAAAACACTCTGGAAACACCATATATTTT; cdr3_aa: CASSESGQRTQKHSGNTIYF
clone_size: .; cdr3_length: 13; d_call: .; v_call: TRBV29-1; j_call: TRBJ2-1; cdr3_nt: TGCAGCGTTGGAAAACGGGGGTACAATGAGCAGTTCTTC; cdr3_aa: CSVGKRGYNEQFF
clone_size: .; cdr3_length: 14; d_call: TRBD1; v_call: TRBV20-1; j_call: TRBJ1-1; cdr3_nt: TGCAGTGCTAGGGGGACAGGGCGGGGGACTGAAGCTTTCTTT; cdr3_aa: CSARGTGRGTEAFF
clone_size: .; cdr3_length: 14; d_call: .; v_call: TRBV7-9; j_call: TRBJ2-5; cdr3_nt: TGTGCCAGCAGCCCCCTTACCCAGAGGGAGACCCAGTACTTC; cdr3_aa: CASSPLTQRETQYF
clone_size: .; cdr3_length: 15; d_call: .; v_call: TRBV11-2; j_call: TRBJ2-5; cdr3_nt: TGTGCCAGCAGCTTCTCCCCTGACTTGAAAGAGACCCAGTACTTC; cdr3_aa: CASSFSPDLKETQYF
clone_size: .; cdr3_length: 13; d_call: .; v_call: TRBV5-6; j_call: TRBJ2-2; cdr3_nt: TGTGCCAGCAGCCCCCCGGGGTCCGGGGAGCTGTTTTTT; cdr3_aa: CASSPPGSGELFF